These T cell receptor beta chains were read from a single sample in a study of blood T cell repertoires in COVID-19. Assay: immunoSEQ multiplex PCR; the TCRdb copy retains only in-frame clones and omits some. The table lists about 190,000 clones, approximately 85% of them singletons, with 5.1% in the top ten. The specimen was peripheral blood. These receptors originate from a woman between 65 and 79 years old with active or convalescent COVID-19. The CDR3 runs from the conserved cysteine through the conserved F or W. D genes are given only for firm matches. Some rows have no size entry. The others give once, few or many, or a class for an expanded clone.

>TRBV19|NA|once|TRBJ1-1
TGTGCCAGTAGTTCGACCGGGATGAATCCGCTATTT
CASSSTGMNPLF
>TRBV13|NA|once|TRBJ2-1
TGTGCCAGCAGCCCCGACAGGAGCTCCTACAATGAGCAGTTCTTC
CASSPDRSSYNEQFF
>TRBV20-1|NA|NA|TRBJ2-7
TGCAGTGCTAGTCCAGGGGCCTCCTACGAGCAGTACTTC
CSASPGASYEQYF
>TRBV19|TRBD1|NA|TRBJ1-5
TGTGCCAGTAAGACCCACCGACAGGGGGGTCATAGCAATCAGCCCCAGCATTTT
CASKTHRQGGHSNQPQHF
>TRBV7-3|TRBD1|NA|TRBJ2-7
TGTGCCAGCAGCCCACGAGGGACAGCAACCTACGAGCAGTACTTC
CASSPRGTATYEQYF
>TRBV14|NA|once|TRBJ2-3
TGTGCCAGCAGCCAAGAGTCAGGGATGATAGATACGCAGTATTTT
CASSQESGMIDTQYF
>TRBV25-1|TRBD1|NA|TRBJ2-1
TGTGCCAGCAGTCCCCGGACAGGGGGCGTCCACAATGAGCAGTTCTTC
CASSPRTGGVHNEQFF
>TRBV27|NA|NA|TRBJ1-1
TGTGCCAGCAGTTTGACTGAGAACACTGAAGCTTTCTTT
CASSLTENTEAFF
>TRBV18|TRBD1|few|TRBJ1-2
TGTGCCAGCTCAGGACAGGTGATGGGTAACTATGGCTACACCTTC
CASSGQVMGNYGYTF
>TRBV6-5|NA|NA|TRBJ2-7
TGTGCCAGCAGGGAGGGGGCTCGCGAGCAGTACTTC
CASREGAREQYF
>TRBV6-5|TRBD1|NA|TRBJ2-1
TGTGCCAGCAGACAGGGGGCTACATACAATGAGCAGTTCTTC
CASRQGATYNEQFF
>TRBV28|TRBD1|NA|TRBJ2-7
TGTGCCAGCAGTTTAGGACAGGGAACTTACGAGCAGTACTTC
CASSLGQGTYEQYF
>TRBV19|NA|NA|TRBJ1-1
TGTGCCAGTAGTACCCCAGGACAGCCGAACACTGAAGCTTTCTTT
CASSTPGQPNTEAFF
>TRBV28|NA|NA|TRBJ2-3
TGTGCCAGCACTCCCATGGGGGCAGCTAGTATGGATACGCAGTATTTT
CASTPMGAASMDTQYF
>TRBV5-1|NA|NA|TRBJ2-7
TGCGCCAGCAGCTTGGCGGCAGGGGCAGGTAGCGAGCAGTACTTC
CASSLAAGAGSEQYF
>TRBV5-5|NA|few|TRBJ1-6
TGTGCCAGCAGCTCCGTGAACAGTTTTCTCCACTTT
CASSSVNSFLHF
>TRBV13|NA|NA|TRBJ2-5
TGTGCCAGCAGCTTAGGCGAGCGGGGATGGGGGCGAGAGACCCAGTACTTC
CASSLGERGWGRETQYF
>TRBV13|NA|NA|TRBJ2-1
TGTGCCAGCAGCTTAGCTTCGGGTGCGTCCAATGAGCAGTTCTTC
CASSLASGASNEQFF
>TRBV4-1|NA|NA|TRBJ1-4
TGCGCCAGCAGCCAAGATGGACAAGCTGAAAAACTGTTTTTT
CASSQDGQAEKLFF
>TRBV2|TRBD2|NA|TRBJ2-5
TGTGCCAGCGAGCGGGGGAGGAAAGAGACCCAGTACTTC
CASERGRKETQYF
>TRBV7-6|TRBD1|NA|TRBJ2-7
TGTGCCAGCAGGTTGGGACAGGGCTACGAGCAGTACTTC
CASRLGQGYEQYF
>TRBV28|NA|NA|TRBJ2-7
TGTGCCAGCAGTTCCGGGATTCCAGCCTACGAGCAGTACTTC
CASSSGIPAYEQYF
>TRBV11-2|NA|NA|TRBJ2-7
TGTGCCAGCAGCGCCTCTACCAGGAATTTAGAGCAGTACTTC
CASSASTRNLEQYF
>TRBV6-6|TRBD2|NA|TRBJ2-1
TGTGCCAGCAGCTCCGGACAGGGCCTGACTAGCGGGAGAGTCAATGAGCAGTTCTTC
CASSSGQGLTSGRVNEQFF
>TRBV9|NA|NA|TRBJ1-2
TGTGCCAGCAGTGATCCCGGGTTCAGGGGCTCGTATTATGGCTACACCTTC
CASSDPGFRGSYYGYTF
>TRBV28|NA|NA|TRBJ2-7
TGTGCCAGCAGTACCCCCCTCCCGGGTGGTCAGTACTTC
CASSTPLPGGQYF
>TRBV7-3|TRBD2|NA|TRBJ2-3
TGTGCCAGCAGCAAACTAGCGGGAGGGCCGGGAGATACGCAGTATTTT
CASSKLAGGPGDTQYF
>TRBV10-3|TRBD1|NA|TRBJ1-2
TGTGCCATCAGAGGGACAGGGGGGATGGATGGCTACACCTTC
CAIRGTGGMDGYTF
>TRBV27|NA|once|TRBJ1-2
TGTGCCAGCAGCTTCTCAGGGGCGCGATATCAAGCTAACTATGGCTACACCTTC
CASSFSGARYQANYGYTF
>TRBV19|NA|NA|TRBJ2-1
TGTGCCAGTGGCAGGGCCGATGGGTTGGTCAATGAGCAGTTCTTC
CASGRADGLVNEQFF
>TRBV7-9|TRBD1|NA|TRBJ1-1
TGTGCCAGCCAGGGGGCCGCTGAAGCTTTCTTT
CASQGAAEAFF